This TCR beta chain was recovered during a study of CD8+ T cells in alopecia areata. Concerning this clone: Its matching antigen is unknown.

Treatment defined: oral pan-JAK inhibitor, 5-10 mg twice daily. General study results and limits: Expanded CD8+ clones among the top 100, and scalp clonality, were significantly decreased by tofacitinib.

Per germline, CDR1 LGHNA and CDR2 YNFKEQ. This CDR3 has 17 amino acids. Trimming left V 0 bases short and J 4 bases short, with 16 bases between. The sequencing template was cDNA reverse transcribed from extracted RNA. Repertoires were generated with immunoSEQ multiplex PCR, while TCRdb's copy carries only in-frame clones and drops some. The sample shows roughly 120,000 clones, roughly 56% of them seen only once. The rearrangement uses TRBV4-2 and TRBJ1-5; D might be TRBD1 (5 bases). The sequence came from a human donor with alopecia areata. The specimen comprised CD4+ T cells sorted from blood, sampled at week 24, from a patient treated with tofacitinib. This chain's CDR3 is CASSQDSGLRGNQPQHF. DNA for the CDR3: TGTGCCAGCAGCCAAGATTCCGGGCTAAGGGGTAATCAGCCCCAGCATTTT.